The 32 T cell receptor delta chains below come from one sample, sequenced in a study of Vδ1+ human thymocytes. RNA was extracted from the cells and then reverse transcribed. Pooled V-gene forward primers with one constant-region reverse primer generated the CDR3 amplicons by multiplex PCR. TCRdb repeated clone calling on the multiplex PCR reads with CATT. The table includes about 55,000 delta-chain clones, approximately 15% detected once. Antigens of these TCRs are unknown. Broader study findings: Thymic TRG and TRD repertoires appeared highly polyclonal, with Gaussian CDR3 length distributions.

What was sequenced was Vdelta1+ gamma-delta thymocytes from the thymus. Specified subset: FACS-sorted CD3+ TCRalphabeta- TCRVdelta1+ TCRVdelta2- thymocytes. The receptors come from a boy younger than two who had congenital heart surgery.

The table lists this clone with a few counts. The V and J genes are TRDV1 and TRDJ1; maybe TRDD2 (5 bases). The CDR3 length is 16 residues. Germline V gives CDR1 TSWWSYY, CDR2 QGS. V lost 6 bases, J lost 0 bases, and 17 bases lay in between. In nucleotides, the CDR3 is TGTGCTCTTGGCCGGTCGGCTCCTAAGTACACCGATAAACTCATCTTT. This sequence encodes CALGRSAPKYTDKLIF.

This rearrangement joins TRDV1 to TRDJ1, with 11 bases matching TRDD3. Germline V CDR1 and CDR2: TSWWSYY, QGS. Trimming removed 1 base from V and 4 bases from J; junction bases left unmatched: 14. The CDR3 length is 19 residues. CDR3 in amino acids: CALGEPLYLLGDRNDKLIF. The CDR3 nucleotides read TGTGCTCTTGGGGAACCCCTCTACTTACTGGGGGATAGGAACGATAAACTCATCTTT.

In this sample, this clone turned up once. The chain recombines TRDV3 with TRDJ1, with a weak D call TRDD3 (7 bases). The CDR3 has 19 residues. V lost 1 base to trimming and J lost 0 bases, with 27 bases between them. Germline V gene sequence: CDR1 TVYSNPD, CDR2 GDNSRS (reference sequence). CDR3 coding DNA: TGTGCCTTTAATCTCTCCTTCCGGTGGGGGACAACGTACACCGATAAACTCATCTTT. This encodes CAFNLSFRWGTTYTDKLIF. Variable domain in full (rest from reference TRDV3 and TRDJ1): CDKVTQSSPDQTVASGSEVVLLCTYDTVYSNPDLFWYRIRPDYSFQFVFYGDNSRSEGADFTQGRFSVKHILTQKAFHLVISPVRTEDSATYYCAFNLSFRWGTTYTDKLIFGKGTRVTVEP.

This clone was picked up a small number of times. The chain has TRDV1 and TRDJ1; 10 nucleotides agree with TRDD3. CDR3 length: 20 residues. Germline assignment: CDR1 TSWWSYY and CDR2 QGS. Trimming removed 0 bases from V and 0 bases from J; junction bases left unmatched: 13. This chain's CDR3 is CALGELVPHWGIGDTDKLIF. For the CDR3, the DNA is TGTGCTCTTGGGGAACTAGTCCCCCACTGGGGGATTGGCGACACCGATAAACTCATCTTT.

This clone has more than one count but fewer than ten. In the same sample, other DNA sequences code for this CDR3. The chain couples TRDV1 to TRDJ1; D unclear. The CDR3 runs 11 residues. V was clipped by 0 bases and J by 4 bases, with 0 bases between them. Germline CDR1 and CDR2: TSWWSYY and QGS. Here the CDR3 reads CALGELDKLIF. Written as DNA, the CDR3 is TGTGCTCTTGGGGAACTCGATAAACTCATCTTT.

This clone was counted a few times. This rearrangement joins TRDV1 to TRDJ1; no reliable D call. From germline, CDR1 is TSWWSYY and CDR2 QGS. The CDR3 length is 17 residues. With 0 bases removed from V and 4 bases from J, the gap between germline ends came to 18 bases. This chain's CDR3 is CALGELGYHVHCDKLIF. CDR3 bases: TGTGCTCTTGGGGAACTGGGGTACCACGTGCACTGCGATAAACTCATCTTT.

This clone was seen a handful of times. The rearrangement links TRDV1 to TRDJ1; 8 positions agree with TRDD3. The trim removed 9 bases at V and 5 bases at J, leaving 20 bases unmatched. The CDR3 has 17 amino acids. Germline V gives CDR1 TSWWSYY, CDR2 QGS. The CDR3 loop reads CALKAVAGGPCTDKLIF. The CDR3 coding sequence is TGTGCTCTGAAGGCCGTGGCTGGGGGACCCTGTACGGATAAACTCATCTTT.

The J gene is TRDJ2, the V gene TRDV1, with a possible D match to TRDD3 (5 bases). The V end was cut by 2 bases, the J end by 5 bases, with 15 bases between. This CDR3 spans 16 amino acids. The germline V gene encodes CDR1 TSWWSYY and CDR2 QGS. The DNA of the CDR3 is TGTGCTCTTGGGGAATCCCATACGGTTTCCACAGCACAACTCTTCTTT. As protein: CALGESHTVSTAQLFF.

V gene TRDV1 combines with J gene TRDJ1, with TRDD3 matching 7 bases. J was trimmed by 0 bases and V by 7 bases; bases with no gene match: 26. The CDR3 has 21 residues. The germline CDR1 and CDR2 sequences are TSWWSYY and QGS. In DNA form, the CDR3 reads TGTGCTCTTGCGGGGAGATTCTACACCCTGACTGGGATACTGTACACCGATAAACTCATCTTT. It translates to CALAGRFYTLTGILYTDKLIF.

This clone has just a few counts. At one of its ends the junction is not consistent with the germline gene, which may arise from a read error. This chain joins TRDV1 and TRDJ1; TRDD3 aligns across 10 bases. Germline lookup yields CDR1 TSWWSYY and CDR2 QGS. CDR3 length equals 17 residues. CDR3 amino acids: CALGEKEVGDTDDKLIF. For the CDR3, the DNA is TGCGCTCTTGGGGAAAAAGAGGTGGGGGATACAGACGATAAACTCATCTTT.

This clone was seen a few times. V is TRDV1 and J is TRDJ1, with D perhaps matching TRDD2 (6 bases). CDR3 length: 21 amino acids. Germline V CDR1 and CDR2: TSWWSYY, QGS. The ends were cut back, 1 base at V and 0 bases at J, with 27 bases in the middle. The CDR3 is CALGEPATEILRYMYTDKLIF. The CDR3, as DNA: TGTGCTCTTGGGGAACCAGCTACGGAGATCCTACGTTATATGTACACCGATAAACTCATCTTT.

In its sample, this clone was seen a few times. This chain connects TRDV1 to TRDJ1, with D unresolved. CDR3 size: 16 residues. Germline V lookup: CDR1 TSWWSYY, CDR2 QGS. V lost 2 bases, J lost 4 bases, and 17 bases lay in between. CDR3 nucleotides: TGTGCTCTTGGGGAAAACAAGCCCCCGTACTGCGATAAACTCATCTTT. This codes for CALGENKPPYCDKLIF.

This clone appeared a few times. J is TRDJ1 and V is TRDV1; 7 bases match TRDD3. Germline V gene data show CDR1 as TSWWSYY and CDR2 as QGS. Trimming at V came to 0 bases and at J to 0 bases, leaving 7 bases not matched to a gene. The CDR3 loop spans 17 amino acids. The CDR3: CALGELWDTPYTDKLIF. CDR3 sequence (DNA): TGTGCTCTTGGGGAACTGTGGGATACACCGTACACCGATAAACTCATCTTT.

The J gene is TRDJ1, the V gene TRDV1, with TRDD3 as a possible D gene (7 bases). V was pared by 0 bases and J by 0 bases, with 35 bases between. In germline, CDR1 is TSWWSYY, CDR2 QGS. The CDR3 sequence is 24 residues long. The CDR3 nucleotides read TGTGCTCTTGGGGAACTGGAGTTCCTAGCGGAAGGGGGATCAAACCCCCTGTACACCGATAAACTCATCTTT. Its protein is CALGELEFLAEGGSNPLYTDKLIF.

V is TRDV1 and J is TRDJ1, with a tentative D call TRDD2 (6 bases). Germline CDR1 and CDR2: TSWWSYY and QGS. The CDR3 extends over 14 amino acids. Trimming stripped 1 base from V and 13 bases from J, with 19 bases between. In DNA, the CDR3 is TGTGCTCTTGGGGAACAGTCCTACAATCCGGGGGGCATCTTT. Residues: CALGEQSYNPGGIF.

This clone has ten or more counts. This chain connects TRDV2 to TRDJ1; 7 nucleotides align to TRDD3. CDR3 length: 15 residues. Germline CDR1 is GEAIGNYY and CDR2 is EKD. In DNA, the CDR3 is TGTGCTGACTTACTGGGGAGCACTATGACCGATAAACTCATCTTT. It yields the protein CADLLGSTMTDKLIF.

This clone was observed a handful of times. This chain links TRDV1 with TRDJ1, with D possibly TRDD3 on 5 matching bases. Trimming removed 4 bases at V and 6 bases at J, with 21 bases between. This CDR3 has 16 residues. The germline gives CDR1 TSWWSYY, CDR2 QGS. CDR3 amino acids: CALGGLTWIGVYKLIF. The CDR3 DNA follows: TGTGCTCTTGGGGGACTAACTTGGATAGGCGTTTATAAACTCATCTTT.

Only a few counts were recorded for this clone. J is TRDJ1 and V is TRDV1; D perhaps matches TRDD3 (5 bases). This CDR3 has 20 amino acids. Trimming removed 1 base at V and 2 bases at J, with 26 bases between. Per germline, CDR1 TSWWSYY and CDR2 QGS. This chain's CDR3 is CALGEPRGDCLGGGTDKLIF. In nucleotides, the CDR3 is TGTGCTCTTGGGGAACCACGAGGAGACTGTCTAGGAGGGGGTACCGATAAACTCATCTTT.

This sequence joins TRDV1 and TRDJ1; 12 bases match TRDD3. The CDR3 is made up of 22 amino acids. Losses at the gene ends were 2 bases for V and 0 bases for J; bases not matched to a gene: 19. Germline CDR1 reads TSWWSYY; CDR2 reads QGS. The CDR3 reads CALGEAFLRTGGYLWYTDKLIF. The CDR3 DNA sequence: TGTGCTCTTGGGGAAGCCTTCCTACGAACTGGGGGATACCTCTGGTACACCGATAAACTCATCTTT.

This clone was seen more than once but under ten times. The genes are TRDV1 and TRDJ1; 12 nucleotides align to TRDD3. This CDR3 region has 20 residues. Trimming at V came to 1 base and at J to 10 bases, leaving 22 bases not matched to a gene. Germline V gives CDR1 TSWWSYY, CDR2 QGS. DNA of the CDR3: TGTGCTCTTGGGGAACCTACCAAATTACTGGGGGATACCCACACGCACAGACTCATCTTT. It translates to CALGEPTKLLGDTHTHRLIF.

A few counts support this clone. V and J are TRDV1 and TRDJ1; TRDD3 matches at 13 bases. The CDR3 has 26 amino acids. Germline V gives CDR1 TSWWSYY, CDR2 QGS. Unmatched junction bases numbered 33, after V lost 4 bases and J lost 1 base. The CDR3 sequence: CALGAFLGGFLPNTGGYVYPTDKLIF. CDR3 sequence (DNA): TGTGCTCTTGGGGCCTTCCTCGGAGGATTCCTCCCGAATACTGGGGGATACGTATACCCCACCGATAAACTCATCTTT.

About this clone itself: At one boundary the junction diverges from the germline segment, which might be a read error. The rearrangement links TRDV1 to TRDJ1; 9 bases agree with TRDD3. Germline-derived CDR1 and CDR2 are TSWWSYY and QGS. This CDR3 is 20 amino acids long. CDR3 nucleotides: TGTGCTCTTGGGGAACGAGGCCTACCAGTACCGGGGGATACCCCCCGTAAACTCACCTTT. This gives the protein CALGERGLPVPGDTPRKLTF.

The chain combines TRDV1 with TRDJ1; D may be TRDD2 (5 bases). The CDR3 runs to 14 residues. Germline CDR1 and CDR2: TSWWSYY and QGS. Trimming cost V 6 bases and J 3 bases, with 14 bases left between them. The CDR3 nucleotides read TGTGCTCTTGGAGAGGTGGCCTTCGCCGATAAACTCATCTTT. This encodes CALGEVAFADKLIF.

This clone was counted a few times. This chain joins TRDV1 and TRDJ1; D is perhaps TRDD3 (6 bases). There are 15 residues in the CDR3. V lost 4 bases, J lost 4 bases, and 16 bases lay in between. The germline V gene has CDR1 TSWWSYY and CDR2 QGS. CDR3 DNA: TGTGCTCTTGGGGTCTTCCCTGGGGCCCTCGATAAACTCATCTTT. The encoded protein is CALGVFPGALDKLIF.

The rearrangement joins TRDV1 to TRDJ1; 10 nucleotides line up with TRDD3. The CDR3 sequence is 22 residues long. V trimming: 2 bases; J trimming: 0 bases; junction bases outside the gene matches: 21. Germline V gene sequence: CDR1 TSWWSYY, CDR2 QGS. CDR3 bases: TGTGCTCTTGGGGAAAACACCTGGAAGGTCGGACTGGGGGATCCGTACACCGATAAACTCATCTTT. Protein sequence: CALGENTWKVGLGDPYTDKLIF.

The chain has TRDV1 and TRDJ2; 10 positions agree with TRDD3. V was pared by 2 bases and J by 0 bases, with 6 bases of the junction left unmatched. Germline V CDR1 and CDR2: TSWWSYY, QGS. The CDR3 is made up of 18 amino acids. The CDR3, as DNA: TGTGCTCTTGGGGAAGGCTGGGGGATAGCCGCTTTGACAGCACAACTCTTCTTT. It translates to CALGEGWGIAALTAQLFF.

This clone was seen more than once but under ten times. V and J are TRDV1 and TRDJ1, with 9 bases that match TRDD3. The V segment lost 0 bases and the J segment 11 bases; nucleotides outside the gene matches: 7. This CDR3 region has 14 residues. Germline assignment: CDR1 TSWWSYY and CDR2 QGS. CDR3 in DNA: TGTGCTCTTGGGGAACTAAGAAGGGGGATACAGCTCATCTTT. Protein: CALGELRRGIQLIF.

This clone appeared a few times. This sequence joins TRDV1 and TRDJ1; 7 bases agree with TRDD3. V lost 0 bases and J lost 2; bases outside the gene matches: 24. Germline CDR1 and CDR2: TSWWSYY and QGS. This CDR3 region has 22 residues. This CDR3 is CALGELNPPVTRWGTLTDKLIF. DNA for the CDR3: TGTGCTCTTGGGGAACTAAATCCCCCTGTAACTAGGTGGGGGACCCTAACCGATAAACTCATCTTT.

The genes are TRDV1 and TRDJ1; D perhaps matches TRDD3 (7 bases). Trimming removed 1 base at V and 0 bases at J, with 33 bases between. Germline V CDR1 and CDR2: TSWWSYY, QGS. This CDR3 has 23 amino acids. The CDR3 sequence is CALGEPRSYLSGGPVGYTDKLIF. The CDR3 region has the DNA TGTGCTCTTGGGGAACCAAGGTCCTACTTATCTGGGGGGCCGGTAGGTTACACCGATAAACTCATCTTT.

This clone occurred a few times. An end of the junction does not agree with germline; a read error may underlie this. This CDR3 is also generated by other DNA sequences in the sample. The chain recombines TRDV1 with TRDJ1; D ambiguous. In germline, CDR1 is TSWWSYY, CDR2 QGS. The CDR3 is made up of 16 amino acids. The CDR3 spells CALGALVGVVRNKLIF. In nucleotides, the CDR3 is TGTGCTCTCGGGGCACTTGTAGGAGTGGTAAGAAACAAACTCATCTTT.

V usage is TRDV1 and J usage is TRDJ1; 10 nucleotides line up with TRDD3. Germline CDR1 TSWWSYY, CDR2 QGS. This CDR3 is 21 amino acids long. V lost 3 bases, J lost 1 base, and 20 bases stayed unmatched. Written as DNA, the CDR3 is TGTGCTCTTGGGGACTGGACTTCCTACGTAGGGGGATACGGGAGCACCGATAAACTCATCTTT. Translated, it gives CALGDWTSYVGGYGSTDKLIF.

This clone was seen a handful of times. The chain uses TRDV1 and TRDJ1, with 11 bases that match TRDD3. The CDR3 totals 19 residues. V was clipped by 0 bases and J by 3 bases; unmatched bases: 12. The germline V gene encodes CDR1 TSWWSYY and CDR2 QGS. Here the CDR3 DNA reads TGTGCTCTTGGGGAACTACTTTGCTGGGGGATACAAAAATCCGATAAACTCATCTTT. This codes for CALGELLCWGIQKSDKLIF.